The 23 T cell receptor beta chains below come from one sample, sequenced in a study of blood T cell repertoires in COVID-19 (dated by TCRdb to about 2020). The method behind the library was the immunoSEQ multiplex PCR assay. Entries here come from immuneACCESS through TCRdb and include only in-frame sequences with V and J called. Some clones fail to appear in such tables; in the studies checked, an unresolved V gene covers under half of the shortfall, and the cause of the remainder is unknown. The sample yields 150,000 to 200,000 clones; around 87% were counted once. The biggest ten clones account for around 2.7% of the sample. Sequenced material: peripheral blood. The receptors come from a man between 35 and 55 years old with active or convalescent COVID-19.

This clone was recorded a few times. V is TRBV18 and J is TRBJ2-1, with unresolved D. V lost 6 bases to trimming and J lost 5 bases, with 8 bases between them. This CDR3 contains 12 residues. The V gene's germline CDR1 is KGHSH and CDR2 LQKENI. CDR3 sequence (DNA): TGTGCCAGCTCCCGACTCCACAATGAGCAGTTCTTC. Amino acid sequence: CASSRLHNEQFF.

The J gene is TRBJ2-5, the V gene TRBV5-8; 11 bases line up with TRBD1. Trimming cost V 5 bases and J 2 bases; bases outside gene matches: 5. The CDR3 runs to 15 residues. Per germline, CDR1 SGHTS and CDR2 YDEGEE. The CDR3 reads CASSRDRGVQETQYF. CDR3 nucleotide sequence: TGTGCCAGCAGTCGGGACAGGGGGGTTCAAGAGACCCAGTACTTC.

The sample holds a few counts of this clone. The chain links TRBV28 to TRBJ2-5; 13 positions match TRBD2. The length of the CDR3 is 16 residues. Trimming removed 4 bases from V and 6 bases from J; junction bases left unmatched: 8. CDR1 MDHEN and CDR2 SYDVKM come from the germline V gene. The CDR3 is CASSSTSGGAVKTQYF. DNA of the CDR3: TGTGCCAGCAGTTCCACTAGCGGGGGGGCCGTCAAGACCCAGTACTTC.

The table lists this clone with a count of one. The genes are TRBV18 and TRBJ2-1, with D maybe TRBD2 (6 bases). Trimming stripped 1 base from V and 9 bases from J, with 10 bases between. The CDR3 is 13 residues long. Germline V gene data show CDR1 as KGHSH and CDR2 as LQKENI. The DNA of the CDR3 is TGTGCCAGCTCACCACTAGCGGCGGGTGAGCAGTTCTTC. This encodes CASSPLAAGEQFF. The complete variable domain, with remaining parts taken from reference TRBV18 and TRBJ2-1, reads NAGVMQNPRHLVRRRGQEARLRCSPMKGHSHVYWYRQLPEEGLKFMVYLQKENIIDESGMPKERFSAEFPKEGPSILRIQQVVRGDSAAYFCASSPLAAGEQFFGPGTRLTVL.

The CDR3 is CASSLGGGGTQYF. The CDR3, as DNA: TGTGCCAGCAGTTTAGGGGGAGGGGGGACCCAGTACTTC. The J gene is TRBJ2-5, the V gene TRBV12-3 or TRBV12-4; TRBD2 is a possible D gene (7 bases). The CDR3 length is 13 residues. Trimming removed 1 base at V and 7 bases at J, with 10 bases between.

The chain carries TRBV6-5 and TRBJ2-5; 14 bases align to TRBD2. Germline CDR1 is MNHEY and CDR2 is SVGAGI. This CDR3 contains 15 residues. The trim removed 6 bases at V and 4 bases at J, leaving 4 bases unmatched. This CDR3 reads CASSKTSGGGETQYF. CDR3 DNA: TGTGCCAGCAGCAAGACTAGCGGGGGGGGAGAGACCCAGTACTTC.

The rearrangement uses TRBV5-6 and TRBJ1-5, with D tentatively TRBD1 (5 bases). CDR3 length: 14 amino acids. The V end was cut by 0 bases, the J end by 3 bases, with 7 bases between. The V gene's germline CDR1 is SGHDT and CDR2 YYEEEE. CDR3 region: CASSLEGPNQPQHF. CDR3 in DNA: TGTGCCAGCAGCTTGGAGGGGCCCAATCAGCCCCAGCATTTT.

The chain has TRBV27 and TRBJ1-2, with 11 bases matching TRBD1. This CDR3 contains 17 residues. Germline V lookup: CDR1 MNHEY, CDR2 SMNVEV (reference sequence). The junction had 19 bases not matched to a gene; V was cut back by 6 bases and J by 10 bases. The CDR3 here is CASRTVGQGARGFVYTF. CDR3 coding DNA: TGTGCCAGCAGGACAGTTGGACAGGGGGCGCGGGGTTTTGTCTACACCTTC.

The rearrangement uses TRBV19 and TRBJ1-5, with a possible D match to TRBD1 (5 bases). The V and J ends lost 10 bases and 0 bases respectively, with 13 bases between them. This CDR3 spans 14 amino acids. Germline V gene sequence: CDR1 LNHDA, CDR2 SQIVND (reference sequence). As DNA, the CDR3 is TGTGCCACCGTCGGGGGTTATAGCAATCAGCCCCAGCATTTT. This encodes CATVGGYSNQPQHF.

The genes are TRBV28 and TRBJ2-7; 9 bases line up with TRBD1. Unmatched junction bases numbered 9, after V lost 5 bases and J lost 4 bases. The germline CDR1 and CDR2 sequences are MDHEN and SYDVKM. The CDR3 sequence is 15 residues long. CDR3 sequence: CASSGTGGLKYEQYF. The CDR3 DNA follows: TGTGCCAGCAGTGGAACAGGGGGCCTAAAATACGAGCAGTACTTC.

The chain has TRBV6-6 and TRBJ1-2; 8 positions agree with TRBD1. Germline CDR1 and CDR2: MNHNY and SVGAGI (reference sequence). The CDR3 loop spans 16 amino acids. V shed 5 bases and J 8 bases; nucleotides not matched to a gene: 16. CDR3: CASSPRWAQGDEGYTF. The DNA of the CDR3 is TGTGCCAGCAGTCCTCGTTGGGCACAGGGGGATGAAGGCTACACCTTC.

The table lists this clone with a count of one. The CDR3 coding sequence is TGTGCCAGCGGCCACAGCTCTAATGAAAAACTGTTTTTT. It codes for CASGHSSNEKLFF. This rearrangement joins TRBV6-2 or TRBV6-3 to TRBJ1-4; D remains ambiguous. CDR1 and CDR2 from the germline V gene are MNHEY and SVGEGT. The CDR3 runs 13 residues. Trimming removed 8 bases at V and 3 bases at J, with 10 bases between.

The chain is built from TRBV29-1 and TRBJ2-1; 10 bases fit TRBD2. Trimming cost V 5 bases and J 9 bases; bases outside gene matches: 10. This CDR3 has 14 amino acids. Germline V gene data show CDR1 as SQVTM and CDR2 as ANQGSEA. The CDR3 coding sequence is TGCAGCGTTCGGCCTCTAGCGGGGGCCAGTGAGCAGTTCTTC. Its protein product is CSVRPLAGASEQFF.

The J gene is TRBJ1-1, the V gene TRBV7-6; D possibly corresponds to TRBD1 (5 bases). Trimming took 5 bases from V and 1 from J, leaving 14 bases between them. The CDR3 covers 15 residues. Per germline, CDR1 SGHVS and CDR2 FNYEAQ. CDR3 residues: CASSPLRGKNTEAFF. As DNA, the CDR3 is TGTGCCAGCAGCCCCCTCCGGGGGAAGAACACTGAAGCTTTCTTT.

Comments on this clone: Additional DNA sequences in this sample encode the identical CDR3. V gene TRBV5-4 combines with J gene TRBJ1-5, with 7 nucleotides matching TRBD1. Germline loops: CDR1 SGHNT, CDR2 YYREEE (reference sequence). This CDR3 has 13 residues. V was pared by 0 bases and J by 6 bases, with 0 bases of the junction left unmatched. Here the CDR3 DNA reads TGTGCCAGCAGCTTGGACAGGGGTCAGCCCCAGCATTTT. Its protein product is CASSLDRGQPQHF.

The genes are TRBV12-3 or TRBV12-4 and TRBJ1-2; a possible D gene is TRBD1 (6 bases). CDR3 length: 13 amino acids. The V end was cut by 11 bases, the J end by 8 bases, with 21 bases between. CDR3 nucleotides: TGTGCCGGTCGAACAGGGAGATCGTCGGGCTACACCTTC. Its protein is CAGRTGRSSGYTF.

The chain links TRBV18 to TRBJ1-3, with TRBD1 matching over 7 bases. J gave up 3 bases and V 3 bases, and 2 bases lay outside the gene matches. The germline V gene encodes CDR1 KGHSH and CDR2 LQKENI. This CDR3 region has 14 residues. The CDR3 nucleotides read TGTGCCAGCTCACCCGGGACAGATGGAAACACCATATATTTT. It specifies CASSPGTDGNTIYF.

The CDR3 loop reads CASREPVSYEQYF. In DNA, the CDR3 is TGTGCCAGCAGGGAGCCTGTCTCCTACGAGCAGTACTTC. This chain connects TRBV27 to TRBJ2-7; D not certain. The CDR3 runs to 13 residues. In germline, CDR1 is MNHEY, CDR2 SMNVEV (reference sequence). Trimming stripped 6 bases from V and 0 bases from J, with 9 bases between.

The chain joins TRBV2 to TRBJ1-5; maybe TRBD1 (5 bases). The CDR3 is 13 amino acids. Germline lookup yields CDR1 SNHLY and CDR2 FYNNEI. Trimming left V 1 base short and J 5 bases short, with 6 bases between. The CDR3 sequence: CASSEGRDQPQHF. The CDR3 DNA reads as TGTGCCAGCAGTGAAGGCAGGGATCAGCCCCAGCATTTT. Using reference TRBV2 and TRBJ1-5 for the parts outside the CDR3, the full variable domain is EPEVTQTPSHQVTQMGQEVILRCVPISNHLYFYWYRQILGQKVEFLVSFYNNEISEKSEIFDDQFSVERPDGSNFTLKIRSTKLEDSAMYFCASSEGRDQPQHFGDGTRLSIL.

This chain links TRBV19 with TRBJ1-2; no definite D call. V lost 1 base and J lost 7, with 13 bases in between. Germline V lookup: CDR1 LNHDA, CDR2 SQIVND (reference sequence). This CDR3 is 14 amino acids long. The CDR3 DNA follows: TGTGCCAGTAGTATAGCTGGGCAGGTCGGTGGCTACACCTTC. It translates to CASSIAGQVGGYTF.

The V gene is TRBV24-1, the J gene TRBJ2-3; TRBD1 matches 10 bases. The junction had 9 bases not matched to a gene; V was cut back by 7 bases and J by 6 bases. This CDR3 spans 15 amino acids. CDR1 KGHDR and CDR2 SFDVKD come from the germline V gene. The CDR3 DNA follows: TGTGCCACCAGCGGGACAGGGGACCCCCAGGATACGCAGTATTTT. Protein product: CATSGTGDPQDTQYF.

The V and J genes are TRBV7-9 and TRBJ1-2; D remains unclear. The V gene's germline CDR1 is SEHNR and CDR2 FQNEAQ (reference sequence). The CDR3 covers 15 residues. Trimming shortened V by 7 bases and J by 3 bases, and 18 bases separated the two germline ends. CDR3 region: CASTQVPSPYYGYTF. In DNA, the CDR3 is TGTGCCAGCACCCAGGTCCCCTCGCCGTACTATGGCTACACCTTC. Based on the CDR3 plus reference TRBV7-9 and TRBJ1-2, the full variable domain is DTGVSQNPRHKITKRGQNVTFRCDPISEHNRLYWYRQTLGQGPEFLTYFQNEAQLEKSRLLSDRFSAERPKGSFSTLEIQRTEQGDSAMYLCASTQVPSPYYGYTFGSGTRLTVV.

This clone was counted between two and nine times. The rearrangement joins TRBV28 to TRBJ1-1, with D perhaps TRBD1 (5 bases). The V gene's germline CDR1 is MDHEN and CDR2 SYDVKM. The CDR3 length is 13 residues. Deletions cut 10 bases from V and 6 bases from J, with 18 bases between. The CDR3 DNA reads TGTGCCACAGCCGGCAGGGTCGTCTCTGAAGCTTTCTTT. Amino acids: CATAGRVVSEAFF. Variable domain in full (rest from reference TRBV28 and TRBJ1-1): DVKVTQSSRYLVKRTGEKVFLECVQDMDHENMFWYRQDPGLGLRLIYFSYDVKMKEKGDIPEGYSVSREKKERFSLILESASTNQTSMYLCATAGRVVSEAFFGQGTRLTVV.